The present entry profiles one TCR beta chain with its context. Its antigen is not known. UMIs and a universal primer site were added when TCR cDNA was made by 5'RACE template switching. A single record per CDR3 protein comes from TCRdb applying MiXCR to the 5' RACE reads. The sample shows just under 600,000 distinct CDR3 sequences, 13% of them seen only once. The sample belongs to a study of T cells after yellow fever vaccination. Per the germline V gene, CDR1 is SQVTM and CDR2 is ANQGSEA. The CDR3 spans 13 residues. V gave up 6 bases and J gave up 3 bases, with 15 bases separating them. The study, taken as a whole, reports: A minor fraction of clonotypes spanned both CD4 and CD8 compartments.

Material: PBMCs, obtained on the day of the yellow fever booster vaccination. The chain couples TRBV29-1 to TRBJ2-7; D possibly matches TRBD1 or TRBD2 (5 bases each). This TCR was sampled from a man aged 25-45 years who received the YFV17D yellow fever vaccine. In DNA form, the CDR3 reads TGCAGCGTCCTTCCGGGACCAGACTACGAGCAGTACTTC. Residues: CSVLPGPDYEQYF.